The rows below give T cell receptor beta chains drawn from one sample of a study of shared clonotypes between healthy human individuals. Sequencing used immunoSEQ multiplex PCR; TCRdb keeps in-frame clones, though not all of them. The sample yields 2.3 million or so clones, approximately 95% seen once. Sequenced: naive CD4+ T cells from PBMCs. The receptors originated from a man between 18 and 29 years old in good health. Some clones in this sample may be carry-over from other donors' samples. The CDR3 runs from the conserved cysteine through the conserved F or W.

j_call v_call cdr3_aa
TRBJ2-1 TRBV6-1 CASSEAFGGDEQFF
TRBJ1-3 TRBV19 CASSFPGLSGNTIYF
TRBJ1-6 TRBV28 CASTSGQGLNSPLHF
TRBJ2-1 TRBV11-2 CASSLIRAAEQFF
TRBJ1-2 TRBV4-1 CASSQDLQGYYGYTF
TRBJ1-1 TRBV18 CASKWTGQSTEAFF
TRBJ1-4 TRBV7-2 CASSLVGQGGEKLFF
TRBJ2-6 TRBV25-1 CASSARDRGLVGANVLTF
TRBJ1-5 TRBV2 CASSDTGVYQPQHF
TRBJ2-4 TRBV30 CAWGEGNLAKNIQYF
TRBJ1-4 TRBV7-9 CASSFGTAATNEKLFF
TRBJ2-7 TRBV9 CASSVGVAYSYEQYF
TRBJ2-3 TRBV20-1 CSAPSTDTQYF
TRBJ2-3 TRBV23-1 CASINGPGLAGADTQYF
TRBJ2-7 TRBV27 CASRLYSLLTPLEGEQYF
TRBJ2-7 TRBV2 CASSGDRAYEQYF
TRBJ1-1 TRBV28 CASSRGRGWDEAFF
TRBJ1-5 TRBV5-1 CASSLEAGSQPQHF
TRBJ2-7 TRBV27 CASRTIGTSAYEQYF
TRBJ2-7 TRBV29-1 CSVKHGLAGRSEQYF
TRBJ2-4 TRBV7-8 CASSLARQGAGIQYF
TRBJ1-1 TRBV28 CASNRQGLMSTEAFF
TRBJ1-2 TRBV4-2 CASSQAPRTGYTF
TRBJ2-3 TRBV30 CAWSVSRGADTQYF
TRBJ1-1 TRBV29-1 CSVIITNTEAFF
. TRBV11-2 CASSLDRGMGTVPYEQYF
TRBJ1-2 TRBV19 CASKRDTMNYGYTF
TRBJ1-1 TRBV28 CASSSHRNMNTEAFF
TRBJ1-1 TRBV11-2 CASSLDRRGSAEAFF
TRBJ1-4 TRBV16 CASSPQVRGEKLFF
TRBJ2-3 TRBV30 CAWTKGQGADTQYF
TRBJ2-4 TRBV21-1 CASSKGPTEVSVDLPNGKNIQYF
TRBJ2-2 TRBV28 CASRRQGRAGELFF
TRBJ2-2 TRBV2 CASSQSSGRETGELFF
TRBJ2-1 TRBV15 CATSRDPLRLAGENEQFF
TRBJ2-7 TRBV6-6 CASSYDGQSSYEQYF
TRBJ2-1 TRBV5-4 CASSPTGTNYNEQFF
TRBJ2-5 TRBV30 CAGGWQGIETQYF
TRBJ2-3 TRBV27 CASSLLAGGPTDTQYF
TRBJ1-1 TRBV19 CASSIAGGLREAFF
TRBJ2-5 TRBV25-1 CATRQGARETQYF
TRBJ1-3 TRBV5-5 CASSLGGSSGNTIYF
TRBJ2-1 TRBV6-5 CASSPWSGNEQFF
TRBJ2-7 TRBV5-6 CASSRVGPTYEQYF
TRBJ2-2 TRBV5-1 CASSLAPRGPNTGELFF
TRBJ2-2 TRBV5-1 CASSLPGTGGTGELFF
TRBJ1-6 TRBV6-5 CASSYSGDRAGSPLHF
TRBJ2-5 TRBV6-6 CASSYMGREETQYF
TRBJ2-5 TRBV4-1 CASSQLTSGRETQYF
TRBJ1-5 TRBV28 CASRITGGYQPQHF
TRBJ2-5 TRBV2 CASSVKGYETQYF
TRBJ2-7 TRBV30 CAWSVSGSARYEQYF
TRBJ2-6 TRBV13 CASSLTSASGANVLTF
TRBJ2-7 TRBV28 CASRPLGTGRSYEQYF
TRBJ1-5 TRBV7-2 CASSPGGNQPQHF
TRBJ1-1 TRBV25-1 CASRQGAVSEAFF
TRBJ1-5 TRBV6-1 CASSESGGRQPQHF